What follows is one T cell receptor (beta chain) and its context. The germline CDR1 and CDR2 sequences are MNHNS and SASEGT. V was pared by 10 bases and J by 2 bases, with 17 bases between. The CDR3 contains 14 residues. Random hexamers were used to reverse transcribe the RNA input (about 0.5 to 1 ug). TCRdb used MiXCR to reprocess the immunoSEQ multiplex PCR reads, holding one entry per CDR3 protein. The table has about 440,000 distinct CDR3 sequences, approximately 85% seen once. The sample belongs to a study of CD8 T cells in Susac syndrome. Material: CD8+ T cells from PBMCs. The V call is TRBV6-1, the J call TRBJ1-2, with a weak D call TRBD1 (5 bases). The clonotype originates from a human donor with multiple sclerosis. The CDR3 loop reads CAISRDGPNYGYTF. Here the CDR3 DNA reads TGTGCCATCTCTAGGGACGGCCCGAACTATGGCTACACCTTC.